The TCR beta chain described here comes from a study of CXCR3-negative and CXCR3-positive naive CD8 T cells. Judged by frequency, this clonotype is medium-sized. CDR1 and CDR2 from the germline V gene are SGHTA and FQGNSA. The CDR3 has 17 amino acids. In preparing the TRB cDNA libraries, 5' RACE with UMI labels was used. TCRdb re-called the 5' RACE reads; every CDR3 protein appears as one record, without DNA. The sample has 8,800 or so distinct CDR3 sequences, and its top ten clones hold more than 2%. The chain combines TRBV7-2 with TRBJ2-5; TCRdb's D call of TRBD2 is untestable without DNA. Sequenced input: naive CXCR3- CD8+ T cells from blood. Subset indicated: CD45RO-CCR7+CD27+CD95- naive CD8+ T cells lacking CXCR3 (TNR3-). This TCR came from a human donor in good health. Some clones in this sample may be carry-over from other donors' samples. CDR3 protein: CASSPEASSGNQETQYF.